A single sample gave rise to the 10 T cell receptor beta chains below, sequenced in a study of T-cell reconstitution after alpha-beta-depleted transplantation in children. Using unique molecular identifiers, the investigators prepared the TCRbeta library. TCRdb called the PCR reads again in MiXCR, with one record for every CDR3 protein. The sample carries 400,000 to 450,000 distinct CDR3 sequences, over 40% recorded once. The material was PBMCs, obtained before TCRalphabeta/CD19-depleted stem cell transplant. The receptor set was obtained from a girl aged 2-10 years with aplastic anemia, due to receive a stem cell transplant.

This sequence joins TRBV6-1 and TRBJ2-5; possibly TRBD1 for D (5 bases). CDR3 size: 11 residues. Germline V lookup: CDR1 MNHNS, CDR2 SASEGT. V was trimmed by 7 bases and J by 4 bases, leaving 7 bases between them. This chain's CDR3 is CASNQGETQYF. The CDR3 region has the DNA TGTGCCAGCAATCAGGGAGAGACCCAGTACTTC.

V is TRBV3-1 and J is TRBJ2-2; 7 bases are shared with TRBD2. V shed 0 bases and J 5 bases; nucleotides not matched to a gene: 3. The CDR3 extends over 15 amino acids. Germline V gives CDR1 LGHDT, CDR2 YNNKEL (reference sequence). The CDR3 DNA sequence: TGTGCCAGCAGCCAAGACCCTAGCGGTACCGGGGAGCTGTTTTTT. Amino acid sequence: CASSQDPSGTGELFF.

The gene calls are TRBV9 and TRBJ2-1; no firm D call. Germline V gives CDR1 SGDLS, CDR2 YYNGEE. Between the trimmed V and J ends, which lost 0 bases and 7 bases, there was a span of 2 bases. The length of the CDR3 is 11 residues. The CDR3 reads CASSVENEQFF. The CDR3 DNA reads as TGTGCCAGCAGCGTAGAGAATGAGCAGTTCTTC.

The chain's CDR3 is CASSPFPRTGGLDEQYF. In DNA, the CDR3 is TGTGCCAGCAGCCCCTTTCCCAGGACAGGGGGCCTCGACGAGCAGTACTTC. The rearrangement uses TRBV9 and TRBJ2-7; 11 bases map to TRBD1. Trimming at V came to 4 bases and at J to 5 bases, leaving 14 bases not matched to a gene. This CDR3 region has 17 residues. Germline lookup yields CDR1 SGDLS and CDR2 YYNGEE.

V is TRBV5-1 and J is TRBJ2-1, with D hard to call. CDR3 length: 16 amino acids. Germline CDR1 SGHRS, CDR2 YFSETQ. Trimming left V 0 bases short and J 0 bases short, with 10 bases between. CDR3 amino acids: CASSLEHPISYNEQFF. The CDR3 bases are TGCGCCAGCAGCTTGGAGCATCCCATCTCCTACAATGAGCAGTTCTTC.

This chain links TRBV20-1 with TRBJ2-5; D may be TRBD1 (6 bases). The CDR3 runs to 16 residues. CDR1 and CDR2 from the germline V gene are DFQATT and SNEGSKA (reference sequence). Trimming removed 5 bases from V and 0 bases from J, with 19 bases in between. DNA of the CDR3: TGCAGTGCTGGGCCGGGGCCTGGACAGTACCAAGAGACCCAGTACTTC. It encodes CSAGPGPGQYQETQYF.

This rearrangement joins TRBV29-1 to TRBJ2-7, with 8 nucleotides matching TRBD1. Germline V lookup: CDR1 SQVTM, CDR2 ANQGSEA. V lost 7 bases to trimming and J lost 6 bases; unmatched junction nucleotides: 5. CDR3 length: 11 residues. The CDR3 DNA is TGCAGCGCCCGAACAGGGGGCGAGCAGTACTTC. Translated, it gives CSARTGGEQYF.

This clonotype was found many times. The rearrangement joins TRBV25-1 to TRBJ2-4; the match to TRBD2 covers 7 bases. Germline values: CDR1 MGHDK, CDR2 SYGVNS. After removal of 4 bases from V and 1 base from J, the junction contained 7 bases not matched to a gene. The length of the CDR3 is 16 residues. CDR3 sequence (DNA): TGTGCCAGCAGTGGGGAGGGCGGACCGGCCAAAAACATTCAGTACTTC. Amino acid sequence: CASSGEGGPAKNIQYF. The whole variable domain, filled in from reference TRBV25-1 and TRBJ2-4, reads EADIYQTPRYLVIGTGKKITLECSQTMGHDKMYWYQQDPGMELHLIHYSYGVNSTEKGDLSSESTVSRIRTEHFPLTLESARPSHTSQYLCASSGEGGPAKNIQYFGAGTRLSVL.

The rearrangement links TRBV20-1 to TRBJ1-2; D is unclear. CDR3 length: 12 amino acids. V was shortened by 6 bases and J by 3 bases, with 11 bases between the two germline ends. Germline V gene sequence: CDR1 DFQATT, CDR2 SNEGSKA (reference sequence). The CDR3 bases are TGCAGTGCATCCTTAAGGGACTATGGCTACACCTTC. This gives the protein CSASLRDYGYTF.

V gene TRBV7-6 combines with J gene TRBJ2-1; TRBD2 matches 10 bases. The CDR3 consists of 14 residues. V shed 2 bases and J 7 bases; nucleotides not matched to a gene: 2. In germline, CDR1 is SGHVS, CDR2 FNYEAQ. CDR3 coding DNA: TGTGCCAGCAGCTTATCAGCGGGGGGGAATGAGCAGTTCTTC. Its protein product is CASSLSAGGNEQFF.